Listed here are 22 T cell receptor beta chains from one sample, sequenced in a study of CD8+ T cells in alopecia areata. Sequencing relied on a cDNA template that was reverse transcribed from extracted RNA. Using immunoSEQ multiplex PCR, the repertoire was profiled, and TCRdb retains in-frame clones only, with some absent. The data contain 150,000 or so clones, 45% to 60% of them singletons. The sequencing here drew on CD8+ T cells sorted from blood, taken at week 0. The receptors stem from a human donor with alopecia areata.

The chain recombines TRBV9 with TRBJ2-7, with D unclear. V lost 3 bases to trimming and J lost 1 base, with 14 bases between them. From germline, CDR1 is SGDLS and CDR2 YYNGEE. The CDR3 loop spans 15 amino acids. The CDR3 region is CASSAHPGLSYEQYF. CDR3 DNA: TGTGCCAGCAGCGCTCACCCCGGCCTGTCCTACGAGCAGTACTTC.

This clone appeared once. The chain joins TRBV4-3 to TRBJ1-2; 8 nucleotides agree with TRBD1. The CDR3 sequence is 15 residues long. Looked up from germline, CDR1 is LGHNA and CDR2 is YSLEER. V shed 0 bases, J shed 4 bases, and the junction held 4 bases outside the gene matches. In DNA, the CDR3 is TGCGCCAGCAGCCAAGATGCAGGGGGCATCTATGGCTACACCTTC. Amino acids: CASSQDAGGIYGYTF.

This chain connects TRBV4-1 to TRBJ2-1; 7 nucleotides line up with TRBD2. The CDR3 has 15 residues. Trimming took 4 bases from V and 8 from J; bases not matched to a gene: 11. Germline-derived CDR1 and CDR2 are MGHRA and YSYEKL. CDR3 sequence: CASSLGAGTGDEQFF. The CDR3, as DNA: TGCGCCAGCAGCCTGGGAGCGGGGACCGGAGATGAGCAGTTCTTC.

The V gene is TRBV25-1, the J gene TRBJ1-2, with TRBD1 identical over 8 bases. This CDR3 has 15 amino acids. V was pared by 0 bases and J by 8 bases, with 8 bases of the junction left unmatched. In germline, CDR1 is MGHDK, CDR2 SYGVNS. The DNA for the CDR3 is TGTGCCAGCAGTGAATATCGGACAGGGCTAGGAGGCTACACCTTC. It translates to CASSEYRTGLGGYTF.

As regards this clone: An end of the junction differs from the germline gene, which may be a read error. The chain joins TRBV15 to TRBJ1-1; tentatively, D is TRBD1 (5 bases). Germline V CDR1 and CDR2: LNHNV, YYDKDF (reference sequence). This CDR3 spans 14 amino acids. The CDR3 loop reads CATSRRGQNPEAFF. The CDR3 DNA sequence: TGTGCCACCAGCAGACGGGGCCAGAACCCTGAAGCTTTCTTT.

This clone was counted between two and nine times. The chain recombines TRBV18 with TRBJ2-6, with D maybe TRBD2 (6 bases). CDR1 is KGHSH, CDR2 LQKENI, per germline. The CDR3 loop spans 15 amino acids. Trimming left V 6 bases short and J 2 bases short, with 11 bases between. The CDR3 spells CASSPGGAGANVLTF. The CDR3 DNA reads as TGTGCCAGCTCCCCCGGAGGGGCTGGGGCCAACGTCCTGACTTTC.

This chain joins TRBV27 and TRBJ2-5; 9 nucleotides align to TRBD1. Germline lookup yields CDR1 MNHEY and CDR2 SMNVEV (reference sequence). The CDR3 loop spans 15 amino acids. After removal of 5 bases from V and 5 bases from J, the junction contained 9 bases not matched to a gene. CDR3: CASSARDRDWETQYF. The CDR3 DNA reads as TGTGCCAGCAGTGCGAGGGACAGGGATTGGGAGACCCAGTACTTC.

This clone appeared a single time. The CDR3, as DNA: TGCGCCAGCAGCCAAGTTTCAGGGGCCGAGCAGTACTTC. It yields the protein CASSQVSGAEQYF. V is TRBV4-3 and J is TRBJ2-7, with D perhaps matching TRBD1 (6 bases). Germline V lookup: CDR1 LGHNA, CDR2 YSLEER. The CDR3 spans 13 residues. Trimming shortened V by 1 base and J by 6 bases, and 10 bases separated the two germline ends.

V usage is TRBV5-1 and J usage is TRBJ2-3, with 7 bases fitting TRBD1. Germline CDR1 SGHRS, CDR2 YFSETQ. The V and J ends lost 3 bases and 5 bases, in that order; junction bases with no gene match: 6. The CDR3 spans 14 residues. The CDR3 is CASSSLQGKDTQYF. The CDR3 DNA sequence: TGCGCCAGCAGCTCATTACAGGGGAAAGATACGCAGTATTTT.

The rearrangement joins TRBV10-3 to TRBJ2-7; 14 nucleotides line up with TRBD2. Germline values: CDR1 ENHRY, CDR2 SYGVKD. V trimming: 6 bases; J trimming: 2 bases; junction bases outside the gene matches: 9. This CDR3 has 17 residues. The DNA for the CDR3 is TGTGCCATCAGCCTTGGGACTAGCGGGGGCCTTACCTACGAGCAGTACTTC. This sequence encodes CAISLGTSGGLTYEQYF.

The J gene is TRBJ2-3, the V gene TRBV2, with 7 bases that match TRBD2. After removal of 8 bases from V and 5 bases from J, the junction contained 4 bases not matched to a gene. Germline V CDR1 and CDR2: SNHLY, FYNNEI. The CDR3 has 12 amino acids. CDR3: CASRTGGDTQYF. The CDR3 coding sequence is TGTGCCAGCCGAACGGGGGGAGATACGCAGTATTTT. The complete variable domain, with remaining parts taken from reference TRBV2 and TRBJ2-3, reads EPEVTQTPSHQVTQMGQEVILRCVPISNHLYFYWYRQILGQKVEFLVSFYNNEISEKSEIFDDQFSVERPDGSNFTLKIRSTKLEDSAMYFCASRTGGDTQYFGPGTRLTVL.

This clone was counted only a few times. CDR3 DNA: TGTGCCAGCAGCGAGGGTACCTTAGGGACCCAGTACTTC. This sequence encodes CASSEGTLGTQYF. The J gene is TRBJ2-5, the V gene TRBV5-6; the D gene is possibly TRBD2 (5 bases). CDR1 is SGHDT, CDR2 YYEEEE, per germline. This CDR3 comprises 13 residues. Deletions cut 4 bases from V and 7 bases from J, with 14 bases between.

V gene TRBV29-1 combines with J gene TRBJ1-2; 7 bases align to TRBD1. There are 13 residues in the CDR3. J was trimmed by 3 bases and V by 6 bases; bases with no gene match: 7. CDR1 is SQVTM and CDR2 is ANQGSEA in the germline V gene. The DNA for the CDR3 is TGCAGCGTCCGTTCAACAGGGGACTATGGCTACACCTTC. This encodes CSVRSTGDYGYTF.

The chain is built from TRBV12-5 and TRBJ2-3; the D is unclear. Trimming shortened V by 6 bases and J by 5 bases, and 9 bases separated the two germline ends. This CDR3 has 12 residues. CDR1 LGHNT and CDR2 FRNRAP come from the germline V gene. This chain's CDR3 is CASGRPRDTQYF. The DNA of the CDR3 is TGTGCTAGTGGGCGGCCCCGAGATACGCAGTATTTT.

This clone has only a few counts. The chain couples TRBV5-6 to TRBJ2-7, with D possibly called TRBD1 or TRBD2 (5 bases each). The germline V gene encodes CDR1 SGHDT and CDR2 YYEEEE. The CDR3 consists of 14 residues. The V end lost 2 bases, the J end lost 2 bases, and 11 bases lay between the germline ends. The CDR3 DNA reads TGTGCCAGCAGCTTACGGGACGGACCCTACGAGCAGTACTTC. Protein product: CASSLRDGPYEQYF.

The rearrangement joins TRBV7-3 to TRBJ2-5; 7 positions agree with TRBD2. The germline CDR1 and CDR2 sequences are SGHTA and FQGTGA. Losses at the gene ends were 5 bases for V and 3 bases for J; bases not matched to a gene: 9. The CDR3 is 15 amino acids. The CDR3 region has the DNA TGTGCCAGCAGCGACCTAGAGCTAGCGGAAGAGACCCAGTACTTC. This encodes CASSDLELAEETQYF.

J is TRBJ2-6 and V is TRBV9; D remains unclear. Germline CDR1 reads SGDLS; CDR2 reads YYNGEE. Between the trimmed V and J ends, which lost 3 bases and 0 bases, there was a span of 1 base. CDR3 length: 13 amino acids. CDR3 region: CASSDSGANVLTF. The CDR3 DNA follows: TGTGCCAGCAGCGACTCTGGGGCCAACGTCCTGACTTTC.

The gene calls are TRBV29-1 and TRBJ2-5; TRBD2 agrees at 8 bases. Germline loops: CDR1 SQVTM, CDR2 ANQGSEA. V shed 3 bases and J 1 base; nucleotides not matched to a gene: 7. There are 15 residues in the CDR3. The CDR3 coding sequence is TGCAGCGTTGACGAAACTAGCGGATTCCAAGAGACCCAGTACTTC. This codes for CSVDETSGFQETQYF.

The chain carries TRBV2 and TRBJ2-7; D is possibly TRBD1 or TRBD2 (5 bases each). With 8 bases removed from V and 3 bases from J, the gap between germline ends came to 11 bases. Germline-derived CDR1 and CDR2 are SNHLY and FYNNEI. The CDR3 contains 12 residues. The CDR3 sequence: CASGGDNYEQYF. The CDR3 DNA sequence: TGTGCCAGCGGGGGTGATAACTACGAGCAGTACTTC.

This clone was seen more than once but under ten times. The chain links TRBV2 to TRBJ1-1, with D possibly being TRBD1 (6 bases). CDR1 is SNHLY and CDR2 is FYNNEI in the germline V gene. Trimming cost V 1 base and J 0 bases, with 9 bases left between them. The CDR3 sequence is 15 residues long. The CDR3 region has the DNA TGTGCCAGCAGTGAAGACGGGGGCTTGAACACTGAAGCTTTCTTT. Residues: CASSEDGGLNTEAFF.

This chain's CDR3 is CASSLSRGTEAFF. The CDR3 DNA reads as TGTGCCAGCAGCCTAAGTAGGGGCACTGAAGCTTTCTTT. The chain employs TRBV11-2 and TRBJ1-1; possible D gene TRBD1, 5 bases. V was shortened by 5 bases and J by 4 bases, with 11 bases between the two germline ends. The CDR3 contains 13 residues. The germline V gene has CDR1 SGHAT and CDR2 FQNNGV.

The V and J genes are TRBV2 and TRBJ2-4, with D perhaps matching TRBD2 (6 bases). Germline V gene lookup returns CDR1 SNHLY and CDR2 FYNNEI. V was cut by 2 bases and J by 7 bases, with 21 bases left in between. The length of the CDR3 is 17 residues. The DNA of the CDR3 is TGTGCCAGCAGTGAATTCGGGCCGGATCCGGAGGGGAACATTCAGTACTTC. Amino acid sequence: CASSEFGPDPEGNIQYF.